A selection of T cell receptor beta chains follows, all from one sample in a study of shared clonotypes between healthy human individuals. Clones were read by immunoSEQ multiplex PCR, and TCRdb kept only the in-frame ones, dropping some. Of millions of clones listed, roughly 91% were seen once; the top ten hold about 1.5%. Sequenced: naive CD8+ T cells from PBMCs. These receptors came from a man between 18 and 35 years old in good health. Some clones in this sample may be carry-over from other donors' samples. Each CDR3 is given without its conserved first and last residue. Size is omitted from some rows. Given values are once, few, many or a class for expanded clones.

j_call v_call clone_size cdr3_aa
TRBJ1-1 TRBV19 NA ASTRQGAVSVNTEAF
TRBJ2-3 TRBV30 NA ALDRDTQY
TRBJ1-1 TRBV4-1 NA ASSQDKREMAEAF
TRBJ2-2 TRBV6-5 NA ASTPLGVATGELF
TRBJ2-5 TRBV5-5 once ASSLPEDREQETQY
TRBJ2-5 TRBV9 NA ASSPTANQETQY
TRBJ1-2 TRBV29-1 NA SVVGPFGYT
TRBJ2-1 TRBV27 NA ASSPQSGGPYNEQF
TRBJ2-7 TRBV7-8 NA ASSLGTWEQY
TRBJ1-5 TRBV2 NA ASSEAKDFISNQPQH
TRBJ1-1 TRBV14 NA ASSQGPSRSKTEAF
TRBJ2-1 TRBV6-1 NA ASAPGHFLEQF
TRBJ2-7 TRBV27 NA ASSLPTGEQY
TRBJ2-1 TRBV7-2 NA ASSLGHPSSYNEQF
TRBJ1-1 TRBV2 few ASRESGGYYTEAF
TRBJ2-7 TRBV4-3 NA ASSMNRGVSYEQY
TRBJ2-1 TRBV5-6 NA ASSLWGWREVNNEQF
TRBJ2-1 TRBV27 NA ASSSPSGVGSYNEQF
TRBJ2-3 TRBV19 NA ASSATLAGKVTDTQY
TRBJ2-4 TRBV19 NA ASSTSTGREGPRGSLVKNIQY
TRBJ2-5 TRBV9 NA ASSRLAGGVEETQY
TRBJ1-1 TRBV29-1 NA SVEDLDEAF
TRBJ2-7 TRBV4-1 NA ASSQDRLAVSYEQY
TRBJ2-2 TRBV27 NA ASRLLAGGFGELF
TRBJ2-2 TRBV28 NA ASSRLAERTGELF
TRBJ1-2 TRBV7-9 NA ASSHGQFYGYT
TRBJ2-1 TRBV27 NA ASSLSANLGNEQF
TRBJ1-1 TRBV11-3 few ASSITGENTEAF
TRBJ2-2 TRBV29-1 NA SVPQGKVTGELF
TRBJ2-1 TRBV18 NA ASSPQGLAAEFYNEQF
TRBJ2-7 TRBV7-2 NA ASSPDGSYEQY
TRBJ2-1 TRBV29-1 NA SVDGTSGDEQF
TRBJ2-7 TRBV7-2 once ASIPELSSYEQY
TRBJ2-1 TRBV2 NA ATFTKEVVRNEQF
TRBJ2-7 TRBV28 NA ASSTGAYEQY
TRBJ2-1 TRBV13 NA ASSSGTRPYNEQF